Sequencing of this T cell receptor beta chain was carried out in a study of graft-versus-host responses after intestinal transplantation. Study summary: Each recipient received anti-thymocyte globulin induction, then tacrolimus and steroids for approximately three years.

Concerning this clone itself: The antigen is undetermined.

Only in-frame clones appear in the TCRdb table, and some are missing; sequencing was by immunoSEQ multiplex PCR. The data contain 90,000 to 120,000 clones, roughly 90% of them singletons. The germline gives CDR1 SGHRS, CDR2 YFSETQ. The CDR3 runs 15 residues. V was trimmed by 1 base and J by 3 bases, leaving 12 bases between them. Specimen: unstimulated CD4+ T cells sorted from spleen or lymph node cells, collected before transplant. The receptor's source is a human donor who was the organ donor for an intestinal transplant. The chain joins TRBV5-1 to TRBJ2-3; D is unresolved. The chain's CDR3 is CASSLSQQATDTQYF. The CDR3 DNA reads TGCGCCAGCAGCTTGTCCCAGCAAGCTACAGATACGCAGTATTTT.